The 16 T cell receptor beta chains reported below all come from one sample, sequenced in a study of shared clonotypes between healthy human individuals. TCRdb keeps only in-frame clones here, not all; method: immunoSEQ multiplex PCR. This sample carries 2 million to 3 million clones, 80% to 95% of them seen once, and the ten largest clones take 0.36%. The sample consisted of naive CD4+ T cells from PBMCs. Subset defined: CD45RA+ positively selected. The receptor set was obtained from a man aged 18 to 29 in good health. Some clones in this sample may be carry-over from other donors' samples.

This rearrangement joins TRBV5-4 to TRBJ2-5; 8 nucleotides agree with TRBD1. Trimming removed 4 bases from V and 5 bases from J; junction bases left unmatched: 4. Per the germline V gene, CDR1 is SGHNT and CDR2 is YYREEE (reference sequence). The length of the CDR3 is 13 residues. The CDR3 reads CASSQGAGETQYF. The CDR3 coding sequence is TGTGCCAGCAGCCAGGGGGCGGGCGAGACCCAGTACTTC.

The chain links TRBV6-5 to TRBJ1-1; D unclear. The CDR3 covers 14 residues. Germline lookup yields CDR1 MNHEY and CDR2 SVGAGI. Trimming left V 6 bases short and J 4 bases short, with 15 bases between. The DNA for the CDR3 is TGTGCCAGCAGCCCCCCGCAAAAGGGCACTGAAGCTTTCTTT. Its translation is CASSPPQKGTEAFF.

This chain links TRBV28 with TRBJ2-7, with D perhaps matching TRBD1 (5 bases). The germline V and J ends were trimmed by 3 bases and 4 bases, with 10 bases remaining between them. CDR1 MDHEN and CDR2 SYDVKM come from the germline V gene. This CDR3 is 13 amino acids long. The CDR3 here is CASSFPSGYEQYF. Here the CDR3 DNA reads TGTGCCAGCAGTTTCCCCTCAGGGTACGAGCAGTACTTC.

The chain links TRBV6-5 to TRBJ1-2; 8 nucleotides match TRBD1. The ends lost 6 bases at V and 3 bases at J; junction bases unmatched: 6. The germline CDR1 and CDR2 sequences are MNHEY and SVGAGI. This CDR3 contains 14 residues. CDR3 nucleotides: TGTGCCAGCAGCCTTCAGGGGGCGGACTATGGCTACACCTTC. Protein product: CASSLQGADYGYTF.

The chain employs TRBV30 and TRBJ2-7; D could derive from TRBD1 or TRBD2 (5 bases each). The CDR3 extends over 13 amino acids. Per germline, CDR1 GTSNPN and CDR2 SVGIG (reference sequence). The V and J ends lost 4 bases and 4 bases respectively, with 14 bases between them. In DNA form, the CDR3 reads TGTGCCTGGAACTGGGGGACCCAGTACGAGCAGTACTTC. It is translated as CAWNWGTQYEQYF.

The chain links TRBV27 to TRBJ1-5; D may be TRBD1 (6 bases). The germline CDR1 and CDR2 sequences are MNHEY and SMNVEV (reference sequence). The ends were cut back, 1 base at V and 0 bases at J, with 25 bases in the middle. This CDR3 has 21 residues. The CDR3 reads CASSLYAPDRSPVVSNQPQHF. The CDR3 nucleotides read TGTGCCAGCAGTTTATATGCCCCCGACAGGAGCCCGGTAGTTAGCAATCAGCCCCAGCATTTT.

The rearrangement links TRBV28 to TRBJ1-2; the D gene is possibly TRBD1 (5 bases). The CDR3 runs to 14 residues. The germline V and J ends were trimmed by 4 bases and 9 bases, with 18 bases remaining between them. Germline CDR1 is MDHEN and CDR2 is SYDVKM. The CDR3 spells CASSSPGPNDSYTF. The CDR3, as DNA: TGTGCCAGCAGTTCCCCGGGACCTAACGACAGCTACACCTTC.

The chain carries TRBV6-6 and TRBJ1-2, with 7 bases identical to TRBD1. Germline CDR1 reads MNHNY; CDR2 reads SVGAGI (reference sequence). The V and J ends lost 0 bases and 5 bases, in that order; junction bases with no gene match: 6. The CDR3 sequence is 15 residues long. This CDR3 reads CASSYSGTDKYGYTF. CDR3 sequence (DNA): TGTGCCAGCAGTTACTCAGGGACAGACAAATATGGCTACACCTTC.

The CDR3 here is CASVGQGTSYTF. CDR3 in DNA: TGTGCCAGCGTCGGGCAGGGGACATCCTACACCTTC. This rearrangement joins TRBV27 to TRBJ1-2; maybe TRBD1 (6 bases). Trimming cost V 8 bases and J 10 bases, with 17 bases left between them. In germline, CDR1 is MNHEY, CDR2 SMNVEV (reference sequence). CDR3 length: 12 residues.

This clone was recorded once. V is TRBV30 and J is TRBJ1-2, with D possibly matching TRBD1 (6 bases). CDR3 length: 12 amino acids. With 3 bases removed from V and 13 bases from J, the gap between germline ends came to 18 bases. Germline loops: CDR1 GTSNPN, CDR2 SVGIG (reference sequence). The chain's CDR3 is CAWSLLGGAVTF. CDR3 sequence (DNA): TGTGCCTGGAGCTTATTAGGGGGGGCAGTCACCTTC.

The rearrangement uses TRBV27 and TRBJ2-5; 8 bases are a match to TRBD1. The CDR3 contains 14 residues. V shed 4 bases and J 5 bases; nucleotides not matched to a gene: 6. Per the germline V gene, CDR1 is MNHEY and CDR2 is SMNVEV (reference sequence). CDR3 nucleotide sequence: TGTGCCAGCAGTTCAAGACAGGGGCCGGAGACCCAGTACTTC. Amino acid sequence: CASSSRQGPETQYF.

This chain joins TRBV19 and TRBJ1-2; 8 positions agree with TRBD1. The germline V gene has CDR1 LNHDA and CDR2 SQIVND (reference sequence). The CDR3 length is 16 residues. Losses at the gene ends were 4 bases for V and 8 bases for J; bases not matched to a gene: 15. The CDR3 bases are TGTGCCAGTAGTAGAATCGCCGCGGACAGGGCTGGGGGCTACACCTTC. Residues: CASSRIAADRAGGYTF.

This sequence joins TRBV9 and TRBJ2-3, with D perhaps matching TRBD1 or TRBD2 (5 bases each). Germline CDR1 and CDR2: SGDLS and YYNGEE. Trimming pared 2 bases from V and 0 bases from J, leaving 10 bases between. The CDR3 sequence is 15 residues long. The CDR3 here is CASSVWGGSTDTQYF. The CDR3 DNA reads as TGTGCCAGCAGCGTGTGGGGCGGGAGCACAGATACGCAGTATTTT.

Here the CDR3 reads CASSPRDIENTEAFF. CDR3 in DNA: TGTGCCAGCAGCCCACGGGACATAGAAAACACTGAAGCTTTCTTT. The chain is built from TRBV7-9 and TRBJ1-1; tentative D call: TRBD1 (6 bases). The length of the CDR3 is 15 residues. Germline V gene lookup returns CDR1 SEHNR and CDR2 FQNEAQ (reference sequence). V lost 5 bases, J lost 2 bases, and 15 bases lay in between.

The CDR3 spells CASSSIRGAPRVNEQFF. CDR3 nucleotides: TGTGCCAGCAGCTCAATTAGGGGGGCGCCCCGTGTCAATGAGCAGTTCTTC. The chain employs TRBV7-6 and TRBJ2-1, with D perhaps being TRBD1 or TRBD2 (6 bases each). The germline gives CDR1 SGHVS, CDR2 FNYEAQ. The ends were cut back, 4 bases at V and 6 bases at J, with 22 bases in the middle. This CDR3 is built from 17 residues. The whole variable domain, remainder taken from reference TRBV7-6 and TRBJ2-1, is GAGVSQSPRYKVTKRGQDVALRCDPISGHVSLYWYRQALGQGPEFLTYFNYEAQQDKSGLPNDRFSAERPEGSISTLTIQRTEQRDSAMYRCASSSIRGAPRVNEQFFGPGTRLTVL.

V gene TRBV7-8 combines with J gene TRBJ1-4; 10 nucleotides line up with TRBD1. V trimming: 5 bases; J trimming: 6 bases; junction bases outside the gene matches: 9. Germline CDR1 reads SGHVS; CDR2 reads FQNEAQ. CDR3 length equals 16 residues. CDR3 DNA: TGTGCCAGCAGCCAATCCGGGACAGGGGTTGATGAAAAACTGTTTTTT. Its protein product is CASSQSGTGVDEKLFF.